These T cell receptor beta chains were read from a single sample in a study of cytomegalovirus exposure and HLA in healthy donors. TCRdb's table, derived via immunoSEQ multiplex PCR, lists solely in-frame clones and lacks some. This table holds roughly 90,000 clones, roughly 78% found once. Sequencing was performed on PBMCs. These receptors all come from a woman aged 40 to 49 in good health and CMV-seropositive. CDR3s include the opening cysteine and the closing phenylalanine or tryptophan. D genes are given only for firm matches. The size entry is marked missing in some rows and otherwise reads once, few, many or a size class.

V gene,D gene,clone size,J gene,CDR3 DNA,CDR3 protein
TRBV6-5,.,.,TRBJ2-1,TGTGCCAGCAGTTACGGCAGGGAGGATGAGCAGTTCTTC,CASSYGREDEQFF
TRBV5-6,TRBD2,.,TRBJ2-7,TGTGCCAGCACGTCCTCCGGTAGCGGGAGGTTCGTCTACGAGCAGTACTTC,CASTSSGSGRFVYEQYF
TRBV6-5,.,.,TRBJ1-5,TGTGCCAGCAGGGGCCGTGCAGGGGGCAATCAGCCCCAGCATTTT,CASRGRAGGNQPQHF
TRBV29-1,.,.,TRBJ2-5,TGCAGCGTTGTCGCGGCCCAAGAGACCCAGTACTTC,CSVVAAQETQYF
TRBV28,.,.,TRBJ2-6,TGTGCCAGCAGTCAGAACAGGGCTGGGGCCAACGTCCTGACTTTC,CASSQNRAGANVLTF
TRBV30,TRBD2,.,TRBJ2-7,TGTGCCTGGAGTGCGACGCGGGGGGGCGAGCAGTACTTC,CAWSATRGGEQYF
TRBV5-5,.,few,TRBJ2-2,TGTGCCAGCAGCTTGGAAAGGGGGTGGAGCGGGGAGCTGTTTTTT,CASSLERGWSGELFF
TRBV6-5,TRBD1,few,TRBJ2-2,TGTGCCAGCAGTCAACAGGGGCCCTACACCGGGGAGCTGTTTTTT,CASSQQGPYTGELFF
TRBV7-8,TRBD1,few,TRBJ1-5,TGTGCCAGCGGACAGGGAAGCAATCAGCCCCAGCATTTT,CASGQGSNQPQHF
TRBV4-3,.,.,TRBJ2-7,TGCGCCAGCAGCCAAGATCGCGGGGCCAGCGAGCAGTACTTC,CASSQDRGASEQYF
TRBV7-3,TRBD2,.,TRBJ2-1,TGTGCCAGCAGCTTACCGCTCCCAGCGGGGAGGATTCCCAAGTCCTACAATGAGCAGTTCTTC,CASSLPLPAGRIPKSYNEQFF
TRBV19,TRBD2,.,TRBJ2-7,TGTGCCAGTAGTAGGATGCTAGCGGGAGTGAACGAGCAGTACTTC,CASSRMLAGVNEQYF
TRBV5-6,TRBD1,.,TRBJ1-3,TGTGCCAGCAGCACTACAGGGGGCGCGTATGGAAACACCATATATTTT,CASSTTGGAYGNTIYF
TRBV5-8,.,.,TRBJ1-5,TGTGCCAGCAGCTTGGACCCCTACAATCAGCCCCAGCATTTT,CASSLDPYNQPQHF
TRBV2,TRBD1,few,TRBJ1-5,TGTGCCAGCAGTAGGGGGCAGGGACCCAATCAGCCCCAGCATTTT,CASSRGQGPNQPQHF
TRBV5-1,TRBD2,.,TRBJ2-5,TGCGCCAGCAGCCGGCCTGACCTAGCGGGAGTCGGGGAGACCCAGTACTTC,CASSRPDLAGVGETQYF
TRBV5-4,.,.,TRBJ2-1,TGTGCCAGCAGCTTAGAGGGAGCGGATGAGCAGTTCTTC,CASSLEGADEQFF
TRBV7-2,TRBD2,.,TRBJ2-1,TGTGCCAGCAGCGGAGGGGGTGGACTAGCTCGAAATGAGCAGTTCTTC,CASSGGGGLARNEQFF
TRBV29-1,.,.,TRBJ1-2,TGCAGCGTTGAAGATAGGGCAGGGGACGTTAATGGCTACACCTTC,CSVEDRAGDVNGYTF
TRBV11-1,.,.,TRBJ1-3,TGTGCCAGCAGCTCTCTAGAGAACACCATATATTTT,CASSSLENTIYF
TRBV29-1,.,.,TRBJ1-3,TGCAGCGTTGTAATGGGGCTCTCTGGAAACACCATATATTTT,CSVVMGLSGNTIYF
TRBV11-3,.,.,TRBJ2-5,TGTGCCAGCAGCTTACGGGGGGCGGGCGTTGGGGAGACCCAGTACTTC,CASSLRGAGVGETQYF
TRBV18,.,few,TRBJ1-4,TGTGCCAGCTCACCGTCCTCAGGGGCGCAGAGGGTAAAACTGTTTTTT,CASSPSSGAQRVKLFF
TRBV4-1,TRBD2,few,TRBJ2-7,TGCGCCAGCAGCCGAGAAACTAGCGCGGTCCTATACGAGCAGTACTTC,CASSRETSAVLYEQYF
TRBV5-1,.,.,TRBJ2-7,TGCGCCAGCAGCTTGGCCGGACAGACACAGTTACGAGCCTACGAGCAGTACTTC,CASSLAGQTQLRAYEQYF
TRBV13,TRBD1,.,TRBJ2-2,TGTGCCAGCAGCTTCCGCAGGGGGCAGGCCGGGGAGCTGTTTTTT,CASSFRRGQAGELFF
TRBV7-6,.,.,TRBJ2-6,TGTGCCAGCAGCCTAGGAGTACCCTCTGGGGCCAACGTCCTGACTTTC,CASSLGVPSGANVLTF
TRBV29-1,TRBD1,.,TRBJ1-2,TGCAGCGTTGAAGGGGAGGGACAGGGGTTTGGCTACACCTTC,CSVEGEGQGFGYTF
TRBV5-4,TRBD2,.,TRBJ2-4,TGTGCCAGCAGCTGGACTAGCGGGACTAAGTACTTC,CASSWTSGTKYF
TRBV11-2,TRBD1,.,TRBJ2-1,TGTGCCAGCACCGATACAGGGGGAACCTACAATGAGCAGTTCTTC,CASTDTGGTYNEQFF
TRBV7-9,TRBD1,.,TRBJ2-7,TGTGCCAGCAGCTTAGGCGGGACAGGGATTTCCTACGAGCAGTACTTC,CASSLGGTGISYEQYF
TRBV2,TRBD1,.,TRBJ2-2,TGTGCCAGCAGAGCACAGGGGGCCTACACCGGGGAGCTGTTTTTT,CASRAQGAYTGELFF
TRBV9,.,.,TRBJ2-1,TGTGCCAGCAGCGGGCACTTAGGGGCGCCCCTAATGAACAATGAGCAGTTCTTC,CASSGHLGAPLMNNEQFF
TRBV5-6,TRBD1,.,TRBJ2-5,TGTGCCAGCAGCTTGAGGCAGGGGGCCGAGACCCAGTACTTC,CASSLRQGAETQYF
TRBV11-3,.,.,TRBJ2-5,TGTGCCAGCAGCCAGTCGACAGGTCCCCAAGAGACCCAGTACTTC,CASSQSTGPQETQYF
TRBV28,.,.,TRBJ2-7,TGTGCCAGCAGTTCGGGGACAAAGGGCGAGCAGTACTTC,CASSSGTKGEQYF
TRBV5-4,TRBD2,.,TRBJ2-5,TGTGCCAGCAGCTGGGAGGGTAGCGGGAGGGAAAGCGAGACCCAGTACTTC,CASSWEGSGRESETQYF
TRBV18,TRBD1,.,TRBJ2-7,TGTGCCAGCTCATCCCGGACAGGGGAAAACGAGCAGTACTTC,CASSSRTGENEQYF
TRBV7-2,TRBD2,.,TRBJ2-1,TGTGCCAGCAGCTTAAGACTAGCGGGAGTCTCCTACAATGAGCAGTTCTTC,CASSLRLAGVSYNEQFF
TRBV2,.,few,TRBJ1-1,TGTGCCAGCAGACAGGTCCCGAACACTGAAGCTTTCTTT,CASRQVPNTEAFF
TRBV7-9,.,once,TRBJ2-7,TGTGCCAGCAGCTTAGGGGACTGGGACTACGAGCAGTACTTC,CASSLGDWDYEQYF
TRBV9,TRBD1,once,TRBJ1-3,TGTGCCAGCAGCGCCTACAGGGGATCTGGAAACACCATATATTTT,CASSAYRGSGNTIYF
TRBV9,TRBD2,.,TRBJ2-3,TGTGCCAGCAGCGTAGCGGTGCTAGCGGGAGATACGCAGTATTTT,CASSVAVLAGDTQYF
TRBV4-3,.,.,TRBJ2-7,TGCGCCAGCAGCCAGGGGACCGGGAGATACGAGCAGTACTTC,CASSQGTGRYEQYF
TRBV7-2,TRBD2,.,TRBJ2-3,TGTGCCAGCAGCTTTGCCGCAGTAGCTAGCGGGAGTCAAGATACGCAGTATTTT,CASSFAAVASGSQDTQYF
TRBV19,TRBD1,.,TRBJ1-2,TGTGCCAGTGTACCGACAGGGCTTTTTGGAGGCTACACCTTC,CASVPTGLFGGYTF
TRBV27,.,.,TRBJ1-2,TGTGCCAGCAGTATAACAGGGTCGAAGCGTACATATGGCTACACCTTC,CASSITGSKRTYGYTF
TRBV10-3,TRBD1,.,TRBJ1-1,TGTGCCATCAGTGACCCTTCTCGGACAGGGGAAATTGAAGCTTTCTTT,CAISDPSRTGEIEAFF